The source of this T cell receptor beta chain is a study of human T cells and chemical hapten exposure. TCRdb recomputed calls from the RACE reads with MiXCR, one row per CDR3 protein. The profile shows approximately 77,000 distinct CDR3 sequences, roughly 7.2% of them singletons. This clonotype was seen a handful of times. Time point noted: patch test 1, 2 weeks after DPC sensitization. The treatment is: therapeutic diphenylcyclopropenone sensitization with weekly scalp DPC. CDR3 length: 16 residues. Germline V gives CDR1 PRHDT, CDR2 FYEKMQ (reference sequence). Unmatched junction bases numbered 8, after V lost 5 bases and J lost 1 base.

This sequence was found in a young woman with alopecia areata. Some clones in this sample may be carry-over from other donors' samples. The chain carries TRBV13 and TRBJ2-1, with 7 bases aligning to TRBD2. Here the sequenced sample was whole blood, taken in connection with sensitization to the hapten diphenylcyclopropenone (DPC). The CDR3: CASSPSGGGSYNEQFF. The CDR3 nucleotides are TGTGCCAGCAGCCCCTCGGGGGGTGGGTCCTACAATGAGCAGTTCTTC.